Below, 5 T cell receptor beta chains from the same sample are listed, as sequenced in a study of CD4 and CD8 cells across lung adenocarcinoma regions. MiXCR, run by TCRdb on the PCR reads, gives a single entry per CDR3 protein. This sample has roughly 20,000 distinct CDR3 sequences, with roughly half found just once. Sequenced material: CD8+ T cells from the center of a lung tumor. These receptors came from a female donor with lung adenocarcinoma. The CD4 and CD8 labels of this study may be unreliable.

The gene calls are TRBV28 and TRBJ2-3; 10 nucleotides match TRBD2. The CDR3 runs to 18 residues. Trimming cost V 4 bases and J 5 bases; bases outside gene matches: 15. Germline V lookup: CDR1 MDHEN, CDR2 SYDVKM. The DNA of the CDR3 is TGTGCCAGCAGTTCCCCGGTTGCAGCGGGAGGGCCGTTAGATACGCAGTATTTT. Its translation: CASSSPVAAGGPLDTQYF.

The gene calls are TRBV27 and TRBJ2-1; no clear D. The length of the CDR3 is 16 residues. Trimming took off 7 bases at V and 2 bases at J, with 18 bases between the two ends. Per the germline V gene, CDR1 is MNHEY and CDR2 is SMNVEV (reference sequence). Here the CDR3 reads CASTGLSLTTYNEQFF. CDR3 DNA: TGTGCCAGCACGGGCCTCTCCCTTACAACCTACAATGAGCAGTTCTTC.

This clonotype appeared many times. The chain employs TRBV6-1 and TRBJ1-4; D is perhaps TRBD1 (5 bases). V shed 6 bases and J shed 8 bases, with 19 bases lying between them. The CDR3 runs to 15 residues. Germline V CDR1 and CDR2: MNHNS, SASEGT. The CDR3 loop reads CASSLDRPLGEKLFF. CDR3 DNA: TGTGCCAGCAGCCTAGACAGACCACTTGGGGAAAAACTGTTTTTT.

The CDR3 DNA is TGTGCCAGCAGTTTAGAAGGGCAGACCCCTCAGCATTTT. Translation gives CASSLEGQTPQHF. The genes are TRBV27 and TRBJ1-5; no definite D call. V lost 2 bases to trimming and J lost 13 bases, with 15 bases between them. The germline V gene has CDR1 MNHEY and CDR2 SMNVEV (reference sequence). The CDR3 is 13 residues long.

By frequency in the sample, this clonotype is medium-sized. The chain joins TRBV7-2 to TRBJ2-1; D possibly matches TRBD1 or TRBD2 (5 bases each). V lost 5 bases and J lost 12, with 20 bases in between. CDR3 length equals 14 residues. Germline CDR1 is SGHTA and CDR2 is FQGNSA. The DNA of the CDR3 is TGTGCCAGCAGCCCCACTAGGGCCGGGACCTCGCAGTTCTTC. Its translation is CASSPTRAGTSQFF.